This is a list of T cell receptor beta chains from one sample in a study of cytomegalovirus exposure and HLA in healthy donors. Data came from immunoSEQ multiplex PCR; TCRdb stores just in-frame clones and leaves some out. Counted here are about 180,000 clones, roughly 82% occurring once; the ten biggest clones make up roughly 1.4%. Sequenced: PBMCs. The receptors originated from a man in his forties in good health and CMV-seronegative. The CDR3 runs from the conserved cysteine through the conserved F or W. D genes are given only for firm matches. Size is omitted from some rows. Given values are once, few, many or a class for expanded clones.

D gene | J gene | CDR3 length | clone size | V gene | CDR3 protein | CDR3 DNA
. | TRBJ1-1 | 11 | . | TRBV20-1 | CSARVEVGAFF | TGCAGTGCTAGAGTGGAGGTAGGAGCTTTCTTT
. | TRBJ2-1 | 17 | once | TRBV11-2 | CASSLEGGRRSYNEQFF | TGTGCCAGCAGCTTAGAGGGCGGCAGGAGGTCCTACAATGAGCAGTTCTTC
. | TRBJ1-4 | 14 | . | TRBV29-1 | CSVEDDRKGRRLFF | TGCAGCGTTGAAGATGACCGGAAAGGGCGGAGGCTGTTTTTT
. | TRBJ1-1 | 18 | . | TRBV19 | CASSIDRKGGRGNTEAFF | TGTGCCAGTAGTATAGATCGTAAGGGGGGGCGCGGGAACACTGAAGCTTTCTTT
TRBD1 | TRBJ1-1 | 13 | . | TRBV29-1 | CSVNRDRNTEAFF | TGCAGCGTGAACCGGGACAGGAACACTGAAGCTTTCTTT
TRBD1 | TRBJ1-2 | 15 | . | TRBV30 | CAWRRGQRSNYGYTF | TGTGCCTGGAGACGGGGACAGAGGTCCAACTATGGCTACACCTTC
. | TRBJ1-2 | 14 | . | TRBV27 | CASSLQGSGYGYTF | TGTGCCAGCAGTTTACAGGGATCAGGCTATGGCTACACCTTC
. | TRBJ1-1 | 12 | . | TRBV7-9 | CASRGRDTEAFF | TGTGCCAGCAGGGGCAGGGACACTGAAGCTTTCTTT
. | TRBJ2-1 | 14 | . | TRBV7-9 | CASEMDSSRGEQFF | TGTGCCAGCGAGATGGACTCCTCAAGGGGGGAGCAGTTCTTC
TRBD2 | TRBJ2-7 | 14 | . | TRBV19 | CASRKREGVYEQYF | TGTGCCAGTCGCAAGCGGGAGGGCGTGTACGAGCAGTACTTC
. | TRBJ1-2 | 15 | . | TRBV2 | CASIGTTYSNYGYTF | TGTGCCAGCATCGGGACAACTTATTCTAACTATGGCTACACCTTC
. | TRBJ1-1 | 15 | few | TRBV18 | CASSLRGGQGTEAFF | TGTGCCAGCTCCCTTAGAGGAGGGCAAGGGACTGAAGCTTTCTTT
. | TRBJ2-1 | 13 | . | TRBV11-3 | CASSLVAGDEQFF | TGTGCCAGCAGCTTAGTAGCTGGAGATGAGCAGTTCTTC
. | TRBJ2-7 | 15 | . | TRBV4-3 | CASSQDPRGSYEQYF | TGCGCCAGCAGCCAAGATCCAAGGGGGTCCTACGAGCAGTACTTC
TRBD1 | TRBJ1-3 | 15 | . | TRBV6-1 | CASRSGQGWGNTIYF | TGTGCCAGCAGGAGCGGACAGGGATGGGGAAACACCATATATTTT
. | TRBJ2-6 | 16 | . | TRBV28 | CASSQLQSSGANVLTF | TGTGCCAGCAGTCAGTTACAGTCCTCTGGGGCCAACGTCCTGACTTTC
. | TRBJ2-3 | 14 | . | TRBV12-5 | CASGEGGSTDTQYF | TGTGCTAGTGGGGAGGGTGGGAGCACAGATACGCAGTATTTT
TRBD2 | TRBJ2-5 | 19 | once | TRBV6-1 | CASSEVPSGRSPEGETQYF | TGTGCCAGCAGTGAAGTTCCTAGCGGGAGATCTCCGGAGGGAGAGACCCAGTACTTC
. | TRBJ1-6 | 14 | . | TRBV5-1 | CASSPRDMESPLHF | TGCGCCAGCAGCCCCCGGGACATGGAATCACCCCTCCACTTT
TRBD1 | TRBJ2-1 | 17 | . | TRBV7-9 | CASTKDPGQGGYNEQFF | TGTGCCAGCACCAAAGACCCAGGACAGGGAGGCTACAATGAGCAGTTCTTC
. | TRBJ2-3 | 15 | . | TRBV30 | CAWRYRGARTDTQYF | TGTGCCTGGAGGTATCGGGGGGCGCGCACAGATACGCAGTATTTT
. | TRBJ1-5 | 13 | . | TRBV2 | CASSAYSNQPQHF | TGTGCCAGCAGCGCCTATAGCAATCAGCCCCAGCATTTT
TRBD1 | TRBJ1-4 | 15 | . | TRBV14 | CASSQAPRGREKLFF | TGTGCCAGCAGCCAAGCTCCCAGGGGGCGAGAAAAACTGTTTTTT
TRBD2 | TRBJ2-7 | 14 | . | TRBV29-1 | CSVDGLAGTYEQYF | TGCAGCGTTGATGGGCTAGCGGGGACCTACGAGCAGTACTTC
. | TRBJ1-2 | 14 | . | TRBV10-3 | CAISEQGINYGYTF | TGTGCCATCAGTGAGCAGGGAATAAACTATGGCTACACCTTC
TRBD1 | TRBJ1-1 | 15 | . | TRBV5-1 | CASSPQGATNTEAFF | TGCGCCAGCTCACCGCAGGGGGCCACGAACACTGAAGCTTTCTTT
. | TRBJ2-6 | 15 | . | TRBV6-4 | CASSRDSARANVLTF | TGTGCCAGCAGTCGTGACAGTGCGAGGGCCAACGTCCTGACTTTC
. | TRBJ2-7 | 13 | . | TRBV11-2 | CASSLGQSYEQYF | TGTGCCAGCAGCTTAGGGCAGTCCTACGAGCAGTACTTC
TRBD2 | TRBJ2-1 | 18 | . | TRBV7-9 | CASSLPYRLAGTRDEQFF | TGTGCCAGCAGCTTACCCTACCGACTAGCGGGGACCAGAGATGAGCAGTTCTTC
. | TRBJ2-2 | 15 | . | TRBV6-5 | CASSYWQTNTGELFF | TGTGCCAGCAGTTACTGGCAGACGAACACCGGGGAGCTGTTTTTT
. | TRBJ2-3 | 14 | few | TRBV7-2 | CASSLGAGADTQYF | TGTGCCAGCAGCTTAGGAGCAGGGGCAGATACGCAGTATTTT
. | TRBJ2-5 | 13 | . | TRBV19 | CASSSDRQGTQYF | TGTGCCAGTAGTTCCGACAGACAAGGGACCCAGTACTTC
. | TRBJ2-1 | 14 | . | TRBV7-3 | CASSLQAAYNEQFF | TGTGCCAGCAGCCTTCAGGCAGCCTACAATGAGCAGTTCTTC
TRBD1 | TRBJ1-1 | 16 | few | TRBV30 | CAWSPSDRGRRTEAFF | TGTGCCTGGAGTCCCTCGGACAGGGGGCGCCGGACTGAAGCTTTCTTT
. | TRBJ1-3 | 13 | few | TRBV18 | CASSLGEGNTIYF | TGTGCCAGCTCACTCGGGGAAGGAAACACCATATATTTT
TRBD1 | TRBJ2-7 | 14 | . | TRBV28 | CASSLAGTGGEQYF | TGTGCCAGCAGTTTAGCCGGGACAGGCGGGGAGCAGTACTTC
. | TRBJ1-5 | 15 | . | TRBV27 | CASRADRQENQPQHF | TGTGCCAGCAGGGCCGACAGACAAGAAAATCAGCCCCAGCATTTT
TRBD1 | TRBJ1-1 | 15 | . | TRBV9 | CASSPGTVVNTEAFF | TGTGCCAGCAGCCCCGGGACAGTGGTGAACACTGAAGCTTTCTTT
TRBD2 | TRBJ2-1 | 15 | . | TRBV2 | CASRAIAGAYNEQFF | TGTGCCAGCAGGGCCATAGCGGGTGCCTACAATGAGCAGTTCTTC
TRBD1 | TRBJ1-5 | 15 | once | TRBV28 | CASSPGQGVNQPQHF | TGTGCCAGCAGCCCGGGACAGGGAGTGAATCAGCCCCAGCATTTT
TRBD1 | TRBJ2-6 | 17 | . | TRBV30 | CACSTGADFSGANVLTF | TGTGCCTGCTCAACAGGGGCCGACTTCTCTGGGGCCAACGTCCTGACTTTC
TRBD2 | TRBJ2-3 | 19 | . | TRBV11-3 | CASSGGTSGGVPSTDTQYF | TGTGCCAGCAGCGGAGGGACTAGCGGGGGGGTTCCTAGCACAGATACGCAGTATTTT
TRBD1 | TRBJ2-7 | 15 | once | TRBV2 | CASSVSLGTGGEQYF | TGTGCCAGCAGTGTATCTTTAGGGACAGGGGGCGAGCAGTACTTC
. | TRBJ2-1 | 15 | . | TRBV6-6 | CASSYSSPNLNEQFF | TGTGCCAGCAGTTACTCTTCCCCTAACTTGAATGAGCAGTTCTTC
TRBD1 | TRBJ1-4 | 16 | . | TRBV18 | CASSPPGTGVGEKLFF | TGTGCCAGCTCACCACCGGGGACAGGGGTAGGAGAAAAACTGTTTTTT
. | TRBJ2-7 | 12 | . | TRBV28 | CATQGSAYEQYF | TGTGCCACCCAGGGGAGCGCCTACGAGCAGTACTTC
TRBD1 | TRBJ1-2 | 15 | once | TRBV28 | CASSTRDRGAFGYTF | TGTGCCAGCAGTACCCGGGACAGGGGGGCGTTTGGCTACACCTTC
. | TRBJ1-2 | 12 | . | TRBV7-2 | CASSRNRDGYTF | TGTGCCAGCAGCCGCAACAGGGATGGCTACACCTTC
TRBD2 | TRBJ2-1 | 19 | . | TRBV9 | CASSVGRSSGGLTYNEQFF | TGTGCCAGCAGCGTAGGGAGGTCTAGCGGGGGGTTAACGTACAATGAGCAGTTCTTC